One sample yielded the 4 T cell receptor beta chains listed below, sequenced in a study of CD8 T cells in Susac syndrome. When the RNA was reverse transcribed, random hexamers were used with an input of roughly 0.5 to 1 ug. From the immunoSEQ multiplex PCR reads, TCRdb called clonotypes with MiXCR, one entry per CDR3 protein. Among some 140,000 distinct CDR3 sequences listed, 75% to 90% were seen once. The sequencing sample was made of CD8+ T cells from PBMCs. The receptors originated from a human donor with multiple sclerosis.

The chain employs TRBV4-3 and TRBJ1-3, with D possibly matching TRBD1 (5 bases). Per the germline V gene, CDR1 is LGHNA and CDR2 is YSLEER. The length of the CDR3 is 15 residues. Trimming removed 1 base at V and 4 bases at J, with 11 bases between. DNA of the CDR3: TGCGCCAGCAGCCAAGCCCCGGGGCTGGGAAACACCATATATTTT. It is translated as CASSQAPGLGNTIYF.

The J gene is TRBJ1-2, the V gene TRBV7-9; D unresolved. CDR3 length: 16 residues. The germline V and J ends were trimmed by 4 bases and 4 bases, with 19 bases remaining between them. The V gene's germline CDR1 is SEHNR and CDR2 FQNEAQ (reference sequence). The CDR3 region has the DNA TGTGCCAGCAGCTCCTCCGGGAGCCTAACCATCTATGGCTACACCTTC. This translates into CASSSSGSLTIYGYTF.

The rearrangement links TRBV5-6 to TRBJ2-2; D is possibly TRBD2 (5 bases). The CDR3 runs 14 residues. The V end was cut by 0 bases, the J end by 3 bases, with 6 bases between. Germline CDR1 SGHDT, CDR2 YYEEEE. The CDR3 sequence: CASSLGTHTGELFF. CDR3 coding DNA: TGTGCCAGCAGCTTGGGGACTCACACCGGGGAGCTGTTTTTT.

This clonotype was counted only a few times. The chain couples TRBV7-8 to TRBJ2-2; D perhaps matches TRBD2 (7 bases). V was pared by 1 base and J by 4 bases, with 13 bases between. Per the germline V gene, CDR1 is SGHVS and CDR2 is FQNEAQ. This CDR3 is 16 amino acids long. CDR3 loop: CASSLEGGAVTGELFF. The DNA for the CDR3 is TGTGCCAGCAGCTTAGAAGGGGGGGCTGTCACCGGGGAGCTGTTTTTT.